The 30 T cell receptor beta chains below were found in one sample sequenced in a study of molecular identifiers for immune sequencing clone quantification. TCRdb analysed the PCR reads with MiXCR anew, one entry per CDR3 protein. The table records 490,000 or so distinct CDR3 sequences, over 20% of them present only once. Source material: naive CD8+ T cells from blood, with Jurkat cell RNA spiked in. Subset reported: FACS-sorted CD8+CD4-CCR7+CD45RA+ naive T cells. The source is a human donor in good health. Some libraries in this study had Jurkat cell RNA spiked in.

This clonotype turned up a few times. This chain links TRBV7-3 with TRBJ1-1; TRBD1 agrees at 8 bases. CDR3 length equals 15 residues. Germline loops: CDR1 SGHTA, CDR2 FQGTGA. Germline trimming cut 5 bases from V and 0 bases from J; bases unmatched to any gene: 5. The CDR3 sequence: CASSPLTGVNTEAFF. CDR3 nucleotides: TGTGCCAGCAGCCCCTTGACAGGGGTGAACACTGAAGCTTTCTTT.

Comment on this clonotype: A much larger clone lies one base from this, so it may be a read error. The chain is built from TRBV6-1 and TRBJ2-1; D is uncertain. Germline values: CDR1 MNHNS, CDR2 SASEGT. This CDR3 region has 14 residues. The chain's CDR3 is CASSPPGTPSERFF. The CDR3 bases are TGTGCCAGCAGTCCCCCAGGCACACCGAGTGAGCGGTTCTTC.

This clonotype appeared a few times. Here the CDR3 reads CASMGDLGETQYF. The CDR3 DNA reads as TGTGCCAGCATGGGGGACCTTGGGGAGACCCAGTACTTC. The chain is built from TRBV28 and TRBJ2-5; D may correspond to TRBD1 or TRBD2 (5 bases each). CDR3 length: 13 amino acids. Trimming removed 7 bases from V and 5 bases from J, with 14 bases in between. Germline lookup yields CDR1 MDHEN and CDR2 SYDVKM.

This clonotype turned up a few times. This sequence joins TRBV7-9 and TRBJ2-2, with D possibly being TRBD1 (7 bases). CDR1 is SEHNR, CDR2 FQNEAQ, per germline (reference sequence). The CDR3 length is 16 residues. The V and J ends lost 5 bases and 1 base respectively, with 14 bases between them. The CDR3 spells CASSTGGTENTGELFF. The CDR3 DNA is TGTGCCAGCAGCACGGGCGGGACAGAGAACACCGGGGAGCTGTTTTTT.

This clonotype has just a few counts. This CDR3 is CASSMGLAVGTDTQYF. In DNA, the CDR3 is TGTGCCAGTAGTATGGGACTAGCGGTGGGCACAGATACGCAGTATTTT. The rearrangement links TRBV19 to TRBJ2-3; 11 bases are shared with TRBD2. CDR3 length: 16 amino acids. Germline CDR1 reads LNHDA; CDR2 reads SQIVND (reference sequence). The trim removed 3 bases at V and 1 base at J, leaving 3 bases unmatched.

This clonotype was counted a few times. The CDR3 loop reads CASSSRNKYEQYF. DNA of the CDR3: TGTGCCAGCAGTTCTCGAAATAAGTACGAGCAGTACTTC. The V and J genes are TRBV28 and TRBJ2-7; unclear D gene. The V gene lost 4 bases and the J gene lost 4 bases, with 11 bases spanning the gap. The germline V gene encodes CDR1 MDHEN and CDR2 SYDVKM. This CDR3 is 13 amino acids long.

This clonotype was observed at least ten times. The rearrangement joins TRBV6-6 to TRBJ2-7; TRBD2 is a possible D gene (5 bases). The CDR3 has 14 amino acids. The germline V gene encodes CDR1 MNHNY and CDR2 SVGAGI (reference sequence). The V gene lost 3 bases and the J gene lost 0 bases, with 9 bases spanning the gap. The CDR3 DNA reads TGTGCCAGCAGTTATAGGGAGAGCTCCTACGAGCAGTACTTC. Residues: CASSYRESSYEQYF.

This clonotype has ten or more counts. The rearrangement links TRBV27 to TRBJ2-2; weak D call: TRBD2 (6 bases). V was cut by 3 bases and J by 2 bases, with 7 bases left in between. Germline CDR1 reads MNHEY; CDR2 reads SMNVEV (reference sequence). CDR3 size: 14 residues. The CDR3 protein is CASSFGLNTGELFF. For the CDR3, the DNA is TGTGCCAGCAGTTTCGGACTAAACACCGGGGAGCTGTTTTTT.

This clonotype was counted at least ten times. The chain has TRBV4-3 and TRBJ1-4, with TRBD1 as a possible D gene (5 bases). V shed 2 bases and J shed 3 bases, with 19 bases lying between them. Germline CDR1 is LGHNA and CDR2 is YSLEER. The CDR3 runs to 18 residues. CDR3 bases: TGCGCCAGCAGCCAAAATAAGAGGGGCGCACTGTCTAATGAAAAACTGTTTTTT. It encodes CASSQNKRGALSNEKLFF.

This clonotype has just a few counts. The chain has TRBV3-1 and TRBJ2-2, with 7 nucleotides matching TRBD1. The germline gives CDR1 LGHDT, CDR2 YNNKEL (reference sequence). Trimming took 8 bases from V and 2 from J; bases not matched to a gene: 2. The CDR3 contains 13 residues. The CDR3 sequence is CASGDSNTGELFF. DNA for the CDR3: TGTGCCAGCGGGGACAGCAACACCGGGGAGCTGTTTTTT.

At least ten counts were recorded for this clonotype. V usage is TRBV13 and J usage is TRBJ2-5; 8 bases map to TRBD2. The CDR3 consists of 16 residues. The J segment lost 0 bases and the V segment lost 5 bases, leaving 8 bases of the junction unmatched. Per germline, CDR1 PRHDT and CDR2 FYEKMQ (reference sequence). The CDR3, as DNA: TGTGCCAGCAGCCCAGCCGGGGGGGCGTACCAAGAGACCCAGTACTTC. Protein product: CASSPAGGAYQETQYF.

This clonotype has only a few counts. The gene calls are TRBV30 and TRBJ2-7; possibly TRBD1 or TRBD2 for D (6 bases each). CDR1 and CDR2 (germline): GTSNPN, SVGIG (reference sequence). The V end lost 2 bases, the J end lost 5 bases, and 13 bases lay between the germline ends. The CDR3 has 13 amino acids. The DNA of the CDR3 is TGTGCCTGGAGTTGGATGGGGGGCCACGAGCAGTACTTC. It specifies CAWSWMGGHEQYF.

Worth noting for this clonotype: The CDR3 does not close with the conserved phenylalanine or tryptophan, likely indicating a read error. This chain connects TRBV27 to TRBJ2-3; 7 bases fit TRBD1. The CDR3 covers 14 residues. Germline CDR1 reads MNHEY; CDR2 reads SMNVEV (reference sequence). V dropped 8 bases and J dropped 6; count of bases not matched to a gene: 11. CDR3 bases: TGTGCCAGCCGCTGGGGGCAGGGGGTGGATACGCAGTATCTT. The encoded protein is CASRWGQGVDTQYL.

The rearrangement links TRBV7-9 to TRBJ2-7; TRBD1 matches 7 bases. CDR3 size: 13 residues. With V trimmed by 7 bases and J by 0 bases, 3 bases remained unmatched. Germline V CDR1 and CDR2: SEHNR, FQNEAQ (reference sequence). The DNA for the CDR3 is TGTGCCAGCACGGGACAGAACTCCTACGAGCAGTACTTC. It is translated as CASTGQNSYEQYF.

Comment on this clonotype: This sequence may be a read error, since a much larger clone differs from it by one base. V is TRBV30 and J is TRBJ2-7, with D perhaps TRBD1 (5 bases). The CDR3 length is 13 residues. Germline V gene sequence: CDR1 GTSNPN, CDR2 SVGIG (reference sequence). Trimming stripped 2 bases from V and 9 bases from J, with 17 bases between. The CDR3 nucleotides are TGTGCCTGGAGTACAGGACCGGGCAACGGGCAGTACTTC. Amino acid sequence: CAWSTGPGNGQYF.

This clonotype has only a few counts. At one of its ends the junction is not consistent with the germline gene, which may arise from a read error. The V call is TRBV28, the J call TRBJ1-5; 9 bases agree with TRBD1. CDR1 MDHEN and CDR2 SYDVKM come from the germline V gene. This CDR3 has 15 residues. CDR3 region: CAGSRGQGSNQPQHF. Written as DNA, the CDR3 is TGTGCCGGCAGTCGCGGACAGGGGAGCAATCAGCCCCAGCATTTT.

This rearrangement joins TRBV19 to TRBJ1-6, with D hard to call. The V gene lost 0 bases and the J gene lost 10 bases, with 7 bases spanning the gap. CDR1 is LNHDA, CDR2 SQIVND, per germline (reference sequence). The CDR3 runs 13 residues. CDR3 protein: CASSIEVESPLHF. CDR3 sequence (DNA): TGTGCCAGTAGTATAGAGGTGGAGTCACCCCTCCACTTT.

This clonotype came up a few times. The genes are TRBV7-6 and TRBJ2-7; D gene uncertain. Germline CDR1 is SGHVS and CDR2 is FNYEAQ. The CDR3 covers 15 residues. Trimming shortened V by 5 bases and J by 4 bases, and 18 bases separated the two germline ends. The CDR3 loop is CASSPRLGIGYEQYF. CDR3 bases: TGTGCCAGCAGCCCCAGGTTGGGGATCGGGTACGAGCAGTACTTC.

This clonotype has at least ten counts. The J gene is TRBJ1-1, the V gene TRBV4-3, with D maybe TRBD1 (5 bases). V lost 0 bases and J lost 5, with 13 bases in between. The V gene's germline CDR1 is LGHNA and CDR2 YSLEER. The CDR3 is made up of 15 amino acids. The DNA for the CDR3 is TGCGCCAGCAGCCAAGACAAGGGGCTGGGGACTGAAGCTTTCTTT. It codes for CASSQDKGLGTEAFF.

This clonotype was seen repeatedly, ten times or more. The V and J genes are TRBV6-5 and TRBJ2-7; 9 positions match TRBD2. The CDR3 is 15 amino acids. With 4 bases clipped from V and 2 bases from J, the junction kept 6 bases outside the gene matches. CDR1 and CDR2 (germline): MNHEY, SVGAGI. Here the CDR3 reads CASSFGLAKTYEQYF. Written as DNA, the CDR3 is TGTGCCAGCAGTTTCGGACTAGCGAAAACCTACGAGCAGTACTTC.

In its sample, this clonotype was seen many times. The chain recombines TRBV6-1 with TRBJ1-5; D call uncertain. This CDR3 spans 11 amino acids. Trimming removed 2 bases at V and 4 bases at J, with 0 bases between. From germline, CDR1 is MNHNS and CDR2 SASEGT. CDR3 sequence: CASSENQPQHF. The CDR3 nucleotides read TGTGCCAGCAGTGAAAATCAGCCCCAGCATTTT.

This clonotype was seen a handful of times. This chain links TRBV4-3 with TRBJ2-7, with TRBD1 as a possible D gene (6 bases). From germline, CDR1 is LGHNA and CDR2 YSLEER. The V and J ends lost 1 base and 2 bases respectively, with 12 bases between them. This CDR3 is 15 amino acids long. CDR3 region: CASSQGTAKPYEQYF. The CDR3 coding sequence is TGCGCCAGCAGCCAAGGGACAGCAAAACCCTACGAGCAGTACTTC.

The chain is built from TRBV13 and TRBJ2-3, with no clear D. V was shortened by 5 bases and J by 7 bases, with 13 bases between the two germline ends. Germline CDR1 is PRHDT and CDR2 is FYEKMQ (reference sequence). The CDR3 contains 13 residues. CDR3 sequence (DNA): TGTGCCAGCAGCGAAGGACGTAAGAATACGCAGTATTTT. Amino acid sequence: CASSEGRKNTQYF.

The chain has TRBV24-1 and TRBJ2-3, with 9 bases aligning to TRBD2. CDR3 length: 17 amino acids. The ends lost 4 bases at V and 6 bases at J; junction bases unmatched: 13. Germline-derived CDR1 and CDR2 are KGHDR and SFDVKD. CDR3 nucleotide sequence: TGTGCCACCAGTGAGGCTGGGCTAGCGGGAATATTGGATACGCAGTATTTT. Its translation is CATSEAGLAGILDTQYF.

Comments on this clonotype: Given a much more abundant clone one base away, this may be a read error. The J gene is TRBJ2-3, the V gene TRBV12-3 or TRBV12-4; D is tentatively TRBD1 or TRBD2 (5 bases each). The CDR3 spans 16 residues. The CDR3 DNA reads as TGTGCCAGCAGCCACACACATGGGGGAATCACATATACGCAGTATTTT. Protein sequence: CASSHTHGGITYTQYF.

Many counts were recorded for this clonotype. This chain links TRBV7-6 with TRBJ2-3; D ambiguous. Germline V gives CDR1 SGHVS, CDR2 FNYEAQ. Trimming removed 2 bases at V and 4 bases at J, with 4 bases between. This CDR3 region has 12 residues. The CDR3 is CASSLFADTQYF. The CDR3 coding sequence is TGTGCCAGCAGCTTATTTGCAGATACGCAGTATTTT.

This clonotype turned up a few times. The CDR3 does not close with the conserved phenylalanine or tryptophan, likely indicating a read error. The V and J genes are TRBV6-2 or TRBV6-3 and TRBJ1-1; tentative D call: TRBD1 (6 bases). The CDR3 sequence is 13 residues long. CDR1 MNHEY and CDR2 SVGEGT come from the germline V gene. V shed 6 bases and J shed 4 bases, with 12 bases lying between them. The CDR3 spells CASRTGGRTEAFL. The CDR3 nucleotides are TGTGCCAGCAGGACAGGTGGTCGCACTGAAGCTTTCCTT.

About this clonotype itself: A much bigger clone sits one base away, suggesting this may be a read error. The chain couples TRBV13 to TRBJ2-3; 8 bases align to TRBD2. The CDR3 is made up of 15 amino acids. Per the germline V gene, CDR1 is PRHDT and CDR2 is FYEKMQ (reference sequence). J was trimmed by 2 bases and V by 5 bases; bases with no gene match: 6. The CDR3 DNA is TGTGCCAGCAGCCCGGGACTAGTGGTCACAGATACGCAGTATTTT. Protein sequence: CASSPGLVVTDTQYF. The variable domain in full, with the rest retrieved from reference TRBV13 and TRBJ2-3, is AAGVIQSPRHLIKEKRETATLKCYPIPRHDTVYWYQQGPGQDPQFLISFYEKMQSDKGSIPDRFSAQQFSDYHSELNMSSLELGDSALYFCASSPGLVVTDTQYFGPGTRLTVL.

This clonotype appeared a few times. Likely a read error: the CDR3 ends without its conserved phenylalanine or tryptophan. This chain connects TRBV12-3 or TRBV12-4 to TRBJ2-6; no firm D call. CDR3 length: 16 residues. Trimming removed 5 bases at V and 0 bases at J, with 11 bases between. The DNA of the CDR3 is TGTGCCAGCAGTGCCGGTTCCAGCTCTGGGGCCAACGTCCTGACTCTC. Residues: CASSAGSSSGANVLTL.

This clonotype was detected a few times. The chain is built from TRBV6-1 and TRBJ2-7; TRBD2 might be the D (5 bases). Germline lookup yields CDR1 MNHNS and CDR2 SASEGT. The CDR3 is 15 amino acids. Trimming stripped 6 bases from V and 0 bases from J, with 15 bases between. The CDR3 reads CASRTRDPSSYEQYF. CDR3 DNA: TGTGCCAGCAGGACCCGGGATCCGAGCTCCTACGAGCAGTACTTC.